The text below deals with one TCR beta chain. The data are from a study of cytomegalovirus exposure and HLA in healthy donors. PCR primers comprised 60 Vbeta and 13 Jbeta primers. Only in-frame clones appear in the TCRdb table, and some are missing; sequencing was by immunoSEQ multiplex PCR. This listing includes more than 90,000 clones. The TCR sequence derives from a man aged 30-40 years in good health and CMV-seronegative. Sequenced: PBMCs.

The CDR3 loop reads CASSLYGGSYGYTF. The CDR3, as DNA: TGTGCCAGCAGCTTGTATGGGGGCAGCTATGGCTACACCTTC. V and J are TRBV5-4 and TRBJ1-2; TRBD1 is a possible D gene (6 bases). V dropped 1 base and J dropped 4 bases, with 11 bases sitting between them. The CDR3 loop spans 14 amino acids. Germline loops: CDR1 SGHNT, CDR2 YYREEE (reference sequence). The entire variable domain, with the rest obtained from reference TRBV5-4 and TRBJ1-2, is as follows: ETGVTQSPTHLIKTRGQQVTLRCSSQSGHNTVSWYQQALGQGPQFIFQYYREEENGRGNFPPRFSGLQFPNYSSELNVNALELDDSALYLCASSLYGGSYGYTFGSGTRLTVV.